The 28 T cell receptor beta chains below all came from one sample that was sequenced in a study of PD-1 blockade in mismatch repair-deficient tumors. The protocol was immunoSEQ multiplex PCR, while the TCRdb copy is restricted to in-frame clones and leaves out a portion. There are about 100,000 clones in the sample; under 90% occur only once, and about 6.3% lies in the top ten. The sample in question was peripheral blood, obtained roughly 35 weeks after starting pembrolizumab. Receptor source: an adult with mismatch repair-deficient cancer.

J is TRBJ1-1 and V is TRBV19, with D tentatively TRBD1 (6 bases). The CDR3 is 15 amino acids. CDR1 and CDR2 from the germline V gene are LNHDA and SQIVND (reference sequence). Trimming stripped 7 bases from V and 2 bases from J, with 17 bases between. The CDR3 sequence is CASTFQDRDNTEAFF. CDR3 coding DNA: TGTGCCAGTACTTTCCAGGACAGAGATAACACTGAAGCTTTCTTT.

The J gene is TRBJ1-2, the V gene TRBV19, with D unclear. The V gene's germline CDR1 is LNHDA and CDR2 SQIVND (reference sequence). The V end lost 3 bases, the J end lost 5 bases, and 10 bases lay between the germline ends. The CDR3 extends over 13 amino acids. CDR3 amino acids: CASSISGSYGYTF. The CDR3 DNA is TGTGCCAGTAGTATCTCGGGCAGTTATGGCTACACCTTC.

V is TRBV6-5 and J is TRBJ1-2; D remains unclear. V was trimmed by 4 bases and J by 0 bases, leaving 9 bases between them. The CDR3 loop spans 14 amino acids. Per germline, CDR1 MNHEY and CDR2 SVGAGI. The DNA for the CDR3 is TGTGCCAGCAGTTTTAGAACGACTAACTATGGCTACACCTTC. It is translated as CASSFRTTNYGYTF.

V usage is TRBV4-3 and J usage is TRBJ2-7, with D possibly matching TRBD2 (5 bases). V was shortened by 1 base and J by 3 bases, with 10 bases between the two germline ends. Germline CDR1 LGHNA, CDR2 YSLEER. The CDR3 has 14 residues. CDR3: CASSQGLANYEQYF. In DNA form, the CDR3 reads TGCGCCAGCAGCCAAGGGCTAGCTAACTACGAGCAGTACTTC.

The rearrangement links TRBV5-4 to TRBJ1-4; 8 bases agree with TRBD1. Trimming took 3 bases from V and 3 from J; bases not matched to a gene: 1. Germline V gene sequence: CDR1 SGHNT, CDR2 YYREEE (reference sequence). This CDR3 spans 14 amino acids. CDR3 bases: TGTGCCAGCAGCTCGGGACAGGCTAATGAAAAACTGTTTTTT. It translates to CASSSGQANEKLFF.

CDR3 bases: TGTGCCTGGAGGAGGCCGGGCTACAATGAGCAGTTCTTC. Translating it yields CAWRRPGYNEQFF. The chain joins TRBV30 to TRBJ2-1; D ambiguous. The V gene lost 3 bases and the J gene lost 3 bases, with 9 bases spanning the gap. Germline lookup yields CDR1 GTSNPN and CDR2 SVGIG (reference sequence). The length of the CDR3 is 13 residues. Based on the CDR3 plus reference TRBV30 and TRBJ2-1, the full variable domain is SQTIHQWPATLVQPVGSPLSLECTVEGTSNPNLYWYRQAAGRGLQLLFYSVGIGQISSEVPQNLSASRPQDRQFILSSKKLLLSDSGFYLCAWRRPGYNEQFFGPGTRLTVL.

The V and J genes are TRBV6-5 and TRBJ1-4; a weak D match, TRBD1 (5 bases). The CDR3 has 13 residues. Germline values: CDR1 MNHEY, CDR2 SVGAGI. V was clipped by 6 bases and J by 4 bases, with 9 bases between them. CDR3 in DNA: TGTGCCAGCAGAAGTGGGGGTAATGAAAAACTGTTTTTT. This sequence encodes CASRSGGNEKLFF.

This rearrangement joins TRBV7-3 to TRBJ2-1, with TRBD1 matching 8 bases. The ends lost 4 bases at V and 10 bases at J; junction bases unmatched: 6. The CDR3 totals 13 residues. Germline loops: CDR1 SGHTA, CDR2 FQGTGA. The CDR3 nucleotides are TGTGCCAGCAGCTCTCTTCAGGGGGCAGAGCAGTTCTTC. Translated, it gives CASSSLQGAEQFF.

CDR3 DNA: TGTGCCAGCAGCTTAGCCTTGACAGTTTATGGCTACACCTTC. Protein sequence: CASSLALTVYGYTF. The chain has TRBV7-2 and TRBJ1-2; D is possibly TRBD1 (5 bases). V was trimmed by 0 bases and J by 5 bases, leaving 10 bases between them. The CDR3 has 14 residues. Germline CDR1 SGHTA, CDR2 FQGNSA.

The rearrangement links TRBV5-1 to TRBJ2-7; D is possibly TRBD2 (7 bases). V lost 0 bases, J lost 6 bases, and 16 bases lay in between. Germline CDR1 reads SGHRS; CDR2 reads YFSETQ. The length of the CDR3 is 15 residues. Written as DNA, the CDR3 is TGCGCCAGCAGCTTGGTAGGGGGAGGGCCTTCCGAGCAGTACTTC. Translated, it gives CASSLVGGGPSEQYF.

The chain links TRBV19 to TRBJ2-1; D is possibly TRBD1 (5 bases). CDR1 is LNHDA, CDR2 SQIVND, per germline (reference sequence). The CDR3 sequence is 14 residues long. The V and J ends lost 6 bases and 6 bases respectively, with 15 bases between them. The CDR3 spells CASRGQGGRNEQFF. The CDR3 nucleotides are TGTGCCAGTAGGGGGCAGGGTGGGCGCAATGAGCAGTTCTTC.

CDR3 DNA sequence: TGTGCCACCAGCAGAGGAGGGGGAGAGGAGCAGTTCTTC. Its translation: CATSRGGGEEQFF. The gene calls are TRBV15 and TRBJ2-1; D perhaps matches TRBD1 (6 bases). V was trimmed by 1 base and J by 10 bases, leaving 11 bases between them. CDR1 and CDR2 from the germline V gene are LNHNV and YYDKDF (reference sequence). The CDR3 consists of 13 residues.

V and J are TRBV28 and TRBJ1-3; D call uncertain. Germline V lookup: CDR1 MDHEN, CDR2 SYDVKM. V lost 6 bases, J lost 0 bases, and 12 bases lay in between. The length of the CDR3 is 15 residues. CDR3 amino acids: CASRGTADSGNTIYF. DNA of the CDR3: TGTGCCAGCAGAGGTACAGCGGACTCTGGAAACACCATATATTTT.

The chain joins TRBV9 to TRBJ2-1; 7 bases are shared with TRBD2. Germline CDR1 is SGDLS and CDR2 is YYNGEE. The CDR3 is 15 residues long. The ends lost 6 bases at V and 0 bases at J; junction bases unmatched: 6. The CDR3 DNA follows: TGTGCCAGCACCTCGCGGGAGAGCTCCTACAATGAGCAGTTCTTC. Encoded protein: CASTSRESSYNEQFF.

The rearrangement links TRBV5-1 to TRBJ1-4; D not certain. Trimming took off 4 bases at V and 11 bases at J, with 27 bases between the two ends. The CDR3 runs 17 residues. The germline V gene has CDR1 SGHRS and CDR2 YFSETQ. CDR3 DNA: TGCGCCAGCAGCCAGCCGTATGGGGTCGAGGGCGATGGGAAACTGTTTTTT. It translates to CASSQPYGVEGDGKLFF.

The gene calls are TRBV7-2 and TRBJ2-2; TRBD2 aligns across 11 bases. Germline assignment: CDR1 SGHTA and CDR2 FQGNSA. Trimming cost V 3 bases and J 6 bases; bases outside gene matches: 6. This CDR3 has 16 residues. DNA of the CDR3: TGTGCCAGCAGCTTTAGCGGGAGGGCCCGTCCCGGGGAGCTGTTTTTT. It codes for CASSFSGRARPGELFF.

This clone showed up just once. The V call is TRBV5-1, the J call TRBJ2-3, with D maybe TRBD1 (5 bases). Per germline, CDR1 SGHRS and CDR2 YFSETQ. Trimming took off 1 base at V and 1 base at J, with 7 bases between the two ends. CDR3 size: 14 residues. The CDR3 loop reads CASSLTQGTDTQYF. CDR3 DNA sequence: TGCGCCAGCAGCTTGACACAGGGCACAGATACGCAGTATTTT.

The V and J genes are TRBV11-2 and TRBJ2-7; a possible D gene is TRBD2 (6 bases). V was clipped by 5 bases and J by 0 bases, with 11 bases between them. CDR1 is SGHAT, CDR2 FQNNGV, per germline. CDR3 length: 14 amino acids. CDR3 nucleotide sequence: TGTGCCAGCAGCCTGGGACTTTACTCCTACGAGCAGTACTTC. Its protein is CASSLGLYSYEQYF.

This clone was detected only a few times. The chain has TRBV28 and TRBJ2-7; TRBD2 matches at 12 bases. Looked up from germline, CDR1 is MDHEN and CDR2 is SYDVKM. The junction had 4 bases not matched to a gene; V was cut back by 3 bases and J by 4 bases. The CDR3 length is 15 residues. DNA of the CDR3: TGTGCCAGCAGTTTGTGGACTAGCGGGAAATACGAGCAGTACTTC. Translating gives CASSLWTSGKYEQYF. Complete variable domain (other parts from reference TRBV28 and TRBJ2-7): DVKVTQSSRYLVKRTGEKVFLECVQDMDHENMFWYRQDPGLGLRLIYFSYDVKMKEKGDIPEGYSVSREKKERFSLILESASTNQTSMYLCASSLWTSGKYEQYFGPGTRLTVT.

The V call is TRBV14, the J call TRBJ2-3, with D perhaps matching TRBD1 (5 bases). From germline, CDR1 is SGHDN and CDR2 FVKESK. The CDR3 extends over 15 amino acids. V was clipped by 4 bases and J by 5 bases, with 16 bases between them. DNA of the CDR3: TGTGCCAGCAGCCGAAGGACCAACCAGGGAGATACGCAGTATTTT. Amino acids: CASSRRTNQGDTQYF.

This chain links TRBV6-5 with TRBJ1-3; D not certain. V lost 3 bases, J lost 0 bases, and 6 bases lay in between. This CDR3 is 14 amino acids long. Germline V gene data show CDR1 as MNHEY and CDR2 as SVGAGI. The CDR3 region has the DNA TGTGCCAGCAGTTATCGGGACTCTGGAAACACCATATATTTT. This gives the protein CASSYRDSGNTIYF.

This clone was found a few times. The chain couples TRBV4-2 to TRBJ2-7; D not resolved. Germline V CDR1 and CDR2: LGHNA, YNFKEQ. CDR3 length: 14 residues. V lost 2 bases, J lost 4 bases, and 12 bases lay in between. The CDR3 here is CASSQSASSYEQYF. The CDR3 coding sequence is TGTGCCAGCAGCCAAAGCGCAAGCTCGTACGAGCAGTACTTC.

A word on this clone: The same CDR3 arises from other DNA sequences in this sample as well. The chain carries TRBV28 and TRBJ1-2; TRBD1 aligns across 8 bases. V was pared by 5 bases and J by 2 bases, with 1 base of the junction left unmatched. The V gene's germline CDR1 is MDHEN and CDR2 SYDVKM. CDR3 length: 13 amino acids. The CDR3 region is CASSRDRNYGYTF. In DNA, the CDR3 is TGTGCCAGCAGTCGGGACAGGAACTATGGCTACACCTTC.

The J gene is TRBJ1-1, the V gene TRBV7-9; D is ambiguous. The CDR3 is 13 residues long. CDR1 is SEHNR and CDR2 is FQNEAQ in the germline V gene (reference sequence). The V and J ends lost 5 bases and 3 bases respectively, with 10 bases between them. For the CDR3, the DNA is TGTGCCAGCAGCAAGGTGGCGGACACTGAAGCTTTCTTT. Translation gives CASSKVADTEAFF.

This chain joins TRBV7-6 and TRBJ2-1; unclear D gene. Trimming took off 2 bases at V and 8 bases at J, with 10 bases between the two ends. The germline V gene has CDR1 SGHVS and CDR2 FNYEAQ. The CDR3 loop spans 13 amino acids. As DNA, the CDR3 is TGTGCCAGCAGCTTAAAAAATGGGTATGAGCAGTTCTTC. Translating it yields CASSLKNGYEQFF. Variable domain in full (rest from reference TRBV7-6 and TRBJ2-1): GAGVSQSPRYKVTKRGQDVALRCDPISGHVSLYWYRQALGQGPEFLTYFNYEAQQDKSGLPNDRFSAERPEGSISTLTIQRTEQRDSAMYRCASSLKNGYEQFFGPGTRLTVL.

This chain links TRBV6-6 with TRBJ2-1; no definite D call. CDR1 is MNHNY and CDR2 is SVGAGI in the germline V gene (reference sequence). CDR3 length: 13 amino acids. V shed 7 bases and J shed 6 bases, with 13 bases lying between them. CDR3 residues: CASTELSVNEQFF. The CDR3, as DNA: TGTGCCAGCACCGAATTAAGTGTCAATGAGCAGTTCTTC.

V gene TRBV5-1 combines with J gene TRBJ2-4, with D unclear. V lost 4 bases, J lost 0 bases, and 14 bases lay in between. The germline CDR1 and CDR2 sequences are SGHRS and YFSETQ. The CDR3 loop spans 16 amino acids. The CDR3 spells CASSPRLVLAKNIQYF. The CDR3 DNA reads TGCGCCAGCAGCCCCCGTCTCGTCCTAGCCAAAAACATTCAGTACTTC.

The CDR3 sequence is CASSPGTQARDTEAFF. CDR3 nucleotide sequence: TGTGCCAGCAGCCCCGGGACGCAGGCGAGGGACACTGAAGCTTTCTTT. This chain links TRBV7-9 with TRBJ1-1; possibly TRBD1 for D (5 bases). The CDR3 sequence is 16 residues long. The germline V and J ends were trimmed by 5 bases and 3 bases, with 19 bases remaining between them. Germline values: CDR1 SEHNR, CDR2 FQNEAQ (reference sequence).